Below are 2 T cell receptor beta chains sequenced from a single sample in a study of blood T cell repertoires in COVID-19. Clones were sequenced by immunoSEQ multiplex PCR, and TCRdb holds only the in-frame ones, with some missing. The sample shows fewer than 300,000 clones, 81% of them seen only once. The sequencing sample was made of peripheral blood. The source is a woman aged 55-69 years with active or convalescent COVID-19.

This clone was counted a single time. The rearrangement uses TRBV4-3 and TRBJ2-1, with D possibly matching TRBD1 (5 bases). The CDR3 contains 15 residues. Germline V lookup: CDR1 LGHNA, CDR2 YSLEER. V was trimmed by 0 bases and J by 1 base, leaving 7 bases between them. The CDR3 nucleotides are TGCGCCAGCAGCCAAGATGACAGTTCCTACAATGAGCAGTTCTTC. Translation: CASSQDDSSYNEQFF.

The CDR3 DNA sequence: TGCGCCAGCAGCCATTCTAACAAAAAGGGGGTGGGAAACACCATATATTTT. Its protein product is CASSHSNKKGVGNTIYF. V is TRBV4-1 and J is TRBJ1-3; maybe TRBD1 (6 bases). Germline CDR1 and CDR2: MGHRA and YSYEKL. The ends were cut back, 3 bases at V and 4 bases at J, with 19 bases in the middle. The CDR3 runs to 17 residues.